Below are 7 T cell receptor beta chains sequenced from a single sample in a study of neurological immune-mediated disorders. TCRdb re-derived calls from the 5' RACE reads in MiXCR, one entry per CDR3 protein. The table lists around 60,000 distinct CDR3 sequences, approximately 3.6% of them singletons. Sequencing used PBMCs. The receptors were gathered from an older woman with multiple sclerosis.

Concerning this clonotype itself: Germline is not matched at one junction end, which may reflect a read error. V and J are TRBV20-1 and TRBJ1-5; D gene uncertain. CDR1 is DFQATT and CDR2 is SNEGSKA in the germline V gene (reference sequence). This CDR3 has 12 amino acids. The CDR3 nucleotides read TGCAGTCCGCTCGAGGGTATCAAGACCCAGAATTTT. Residues: CSPLEGIKTQNF.

This clonotype was seen repeatedly, ten times or more. The chain recombines TRBV5-5 with TRBJ2-1, with 15 bases identical to TRBD2. Germline CDR1 and CDR2: SGHKS and YYEKEE (reference sequence). V lost 2 bases to trimming and J lost 10 bases; unmatched junction nucleotides: 4. The CDR3 spans 15 residues. In DNA, the CDR3 is TGTGCCAGCAGCTTAGGGACTAGCGGGAGGAGGGAGCAGTTCTTC. This gives the protein CASSLGTSGRREQFF.

This clonotype was seen repeatedly, ten times or more. The chain links TRBV5-1 to TRBJ2-5, with 13 bases that match TRBD2. This CDR3 is 16 amino acids long. V lost 2 bases, J lost 5 bases, and 6 bases stayed unmatched. Germline V gene lookup returns CDR1 SGHRS and CDR2 YFSETQ. The CDR3 protein is CASSLGTSGMGETQYF. The CDR3 DNA is TGCGCCAGCAGCTTAGGGACTAGCGGGATGGGTGAGACCCAGTACTTC.

In this sample, this clonotype turned up many times. V usage is TRBV7-2 and J usage is TRBJ2-1; TRBD1 aligns across 8 bases. V lost 4 bases and J lost 1; bases outside the gene matches: 6. CDR3 size: 16 residues. CDR1 and CDR2 (germline): SGHTA, FQGNSA. CDR3 protein: CASSSTGTGSYNEQFF. The CDR3, as DNA: TGTGCCAGCAGCTCCACCGGGACAGGTTCCTACAATGAGCAGTTCTTC. The whole variable domain, remainder taken from reference TRBV7-2 and TRBJ2-1, is GAGVSQSPSNKVTEKGKDVELRCDPISGHTALYWYRQSLGQGLEFLIYFQGNSAPDKSGLPSDRFSAERTGGSVSTLTIQRTQQEDSAVYLCASSSTGTGSYNEQFFGPGTRLTVL.

This clonotype was observed many times. The CDR3 protein is CASSPPTSGGADTQYF. The CDR3, as DNA: TGTGCCAGCAGCCCGCCGACTAGCGGGGGGGCGGATACGCAGTATTTT. The gene calls are TRBV7-6 and TRBJ2-3; 14 nucleotides line up with TRBD2. CDR3 length equals 16 residues. CDR1 SGHVS and CDR2 FNYEAQ come from the germline V gene. The ends lost 5 bases at V and 6 bases at J; junction bases unmatched: 7.

This clonotype has ten or more counts. The chain joins TRBV7-9 to TRBJ2-1, with D maybe TRBD2 (6 bases). CDR3 size: 18 residues. Germline-derived CDR1 and CDR2 are SEHNR and FQNEAQ (reference sequence). The V gene lost 4 bases and the J gene lost 0 bases, with 19 bases spanning the gap. This CDR3 is CASSYRPMRGSSYNEQFF. CDR3 in DNA: TGTGCCAGCAGCTACCGACCTATGCGGGGAAGCTCCTACAATGAGCAGTTCTTC. Using reference TRBV7-9 and TRBJ2-1 for the parts outside the CDR3, the full variable domain is DTGVSQNPRHKITKRGQNVTFRCDPISEHNRLYWYRQTLGQGPEFLTYFQNEAQLEKSRLLSDRFSAERPKGSFSTLEIQRTEQGDSAMYLCASSYRPMRGSSYNEQFFGPGTRLTVL.

This clonotype was seen ten or more times. This chain links TRBV2 with TRBJ2-3; 8 nucleotides match TRBD1. Per the germline V gene, CDR1 is SNHLY and CDR2 is FYNNEI. The CDR3 runs to 13 residues. Trimming cost V 8 bases and J 2 bases; bases outside gene matches: 3. The CDR3 nucleotides are TGTGCCAGCCAGGGGGCCCCCACAGATACGCAGTATTTT. It encodes CASQGAPTDTQYF.